The following is a T cell receptor (beta chain) sequence with its context. Antigen: not known. This specimen belongs to a study of T cell responses to AZD1222 COVID-19 vaccine. Study results and caveats: Donors skewed white British and female; clonal diversity was possibly underestimated. The span of vaccine-associated CD4 TCRs extended across spike, with dominance at 160-218 and 743-854. Repertoires were obtained only post-peak T cell response.

V gave up 1 base and J gave up 8 bases, with 14 bases separating them. CDR1 is SGHTA, CDR2 FQGNSA, per germline. This CDR3 has 15 amino acids. Method: immunoSEQ multiplex PCR; TCRdb's copy keeps in-frame clones and lacks some. The sample lists 150,000 or so clones, 80% to 95% occurring once. The clonotype originates from an adult who received the AZD1222 COVID-19 vaccine. The specimen comprised peripheral blood, sampled 28 days after the second AZD1222 dose. This chain links TRBV7-2 with TRBJ1-4, with D tentatively TRBD1 (6 bases). CDR3 protein: CASSLERGAREKLFF. CDR3 nucleotides: TGTGCCAGCAGCTTAGAGCGGGGGGCGAGGGAAAAACTGTTTTTT.